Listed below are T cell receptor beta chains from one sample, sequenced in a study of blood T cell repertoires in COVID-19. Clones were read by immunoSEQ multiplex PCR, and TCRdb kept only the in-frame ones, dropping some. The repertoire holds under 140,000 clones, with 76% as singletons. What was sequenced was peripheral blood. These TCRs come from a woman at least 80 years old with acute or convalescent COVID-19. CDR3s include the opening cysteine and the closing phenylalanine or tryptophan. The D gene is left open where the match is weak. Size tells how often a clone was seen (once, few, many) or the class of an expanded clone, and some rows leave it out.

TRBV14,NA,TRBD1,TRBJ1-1,TGTGCCAGCAGTCGACAGGGGACTGAAGCTTTCTTT,CASSRQGTEAFF
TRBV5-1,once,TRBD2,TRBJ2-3,TGCGCCAGCAGCCCCGGGACTAGCGGGGGGGCAACAGATACGCAGTATTTT,CASSPGTSGGATDTQYF
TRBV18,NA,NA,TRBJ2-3,TGTGCCAGCTCACCAGCGCGCTCAAGCGACGCAGATACGCAGTATTTT,CASSPARSSDADTQYF
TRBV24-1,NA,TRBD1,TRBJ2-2,TGTGCCACCAGTGATTTGCAGGGGTATCGAAAGGGGGACAGGGGAGGATCCGGGGAGCTGTTTTTT,CATSDLQGYRKGDRGGSGELFF
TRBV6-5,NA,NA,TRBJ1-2,TGTGCCAGCAGTCCCCCGGGGGAGGGCCCATATGGCTACACCTTC,CASSPPGEGPYGYTF
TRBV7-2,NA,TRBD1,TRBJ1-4,TGTGCCAACCCCCTCCGAAAGGGGGCAGAAAAACTGTTTTTT,CANPLRKGAEKLFF
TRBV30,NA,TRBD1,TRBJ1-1,TGTGCCTGGAGTGTACGGGGACAGGGGGCGAGAAACACTGAAGCTTTCTTT,CAWSVRGQGARNTEAFF
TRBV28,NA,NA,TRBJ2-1,TGTGCCAGCAGTTTAAGCGCCCCCCCATACAATGAGCAGTTCTTC,CASSLSAPPYNEQFF
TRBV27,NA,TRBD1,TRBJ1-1,TGTGCCAGCAGTTTCCACATCCCCTACAGGGGATTCTACACTGAAGCTTTCTTT,CASSFHIPYRGFYTEAFF
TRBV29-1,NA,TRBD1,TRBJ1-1,TGCAGCGTTGCGGGACAGGAGGACACTGAAGCTTTCTTT,CSVAGQEDTEAFF
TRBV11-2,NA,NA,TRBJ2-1,TGTGCCAGCAGCTCACAGGGGGGCGGGAGCGACAATGAGCAGTTCTTC,CASSSQGGGSDNEQFF
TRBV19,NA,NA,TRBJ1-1,TGTGCCAGTAGTCCGGGGACAATGAACACTGAAGCTTTCTTT,CASSPGTMNTEAFF
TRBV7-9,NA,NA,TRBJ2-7,TGTGCCAGCAGCAACACCGGGAGCTCCTACGAGCAGTACTTC,CASSNTGSSYEQYF
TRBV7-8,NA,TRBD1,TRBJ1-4,TGTGCCAGCAGCAACCGGGACAGAGGTGAAAAACTGTTTTTT,CASSNRDRGEKLFF
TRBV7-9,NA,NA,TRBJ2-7,TGTGCCAGCAGCAGAACCACCCCTCTGCCCGGGACACCAAGCGCCTACGAGCAGTACTTC,CASSRTTPLPGTPSAYEQYF
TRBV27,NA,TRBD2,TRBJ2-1,TGTGCCAGCAGTAGGGGGACTAGCGGGGAATACAATGAGCAGTTCTTC,CASSRGTSGEYNEQFF
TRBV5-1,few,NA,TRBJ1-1,TGCGCCAGCAGCGTAGAGACCAGGGTAAGGACTGAAGCTTTCTTT,CASSVETRVRTEAFF
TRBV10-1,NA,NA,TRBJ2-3,TGCGCCAGCAATGAGTCGAATACTAGATTAGATACGCAGTATTTT,CASNESNTRLDTQYF
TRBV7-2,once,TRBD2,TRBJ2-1,TGTGCCAGCAGCTCCTTAGCGGGGGGGCTTGAGCAGTTCTTC,CASSSLAGGLEQFF
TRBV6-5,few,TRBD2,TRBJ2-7,TGTGCCAGCAGTCCCCTTGGGCTAGCGGGAGCCGAGCAGTACTTC,CASSPLGLAGAEQYF
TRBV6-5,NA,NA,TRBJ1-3,TGTGCCAGCAGGCGACAAGGAGGAGGAAACACCATATATTTT,CASRRQGGGNTIYF
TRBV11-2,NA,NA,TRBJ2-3,TGTGCCAGCAGCTTAAGGCAGGTTTTTGATACGCAGTATTTT,CASSLRQVFDTQYF
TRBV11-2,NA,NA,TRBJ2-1,TGTGCCAGCAGCTCCATAGGGACACCCACTTCCTACAATGAGCAGTTCTTC,CASSSIGTPTSYNEQFF
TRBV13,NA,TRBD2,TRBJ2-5,TGTGCCAGCAGTCGCTGGGGGGGCCAAGAGACCCAGTACTTC,CASSRWGGQETQYF
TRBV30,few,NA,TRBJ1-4,TGTGCCTGGAGACCGGGACACTCCAGGAATGGTGAAAAACTGTTTTTT,CAWRPGHSRNGEKLFF
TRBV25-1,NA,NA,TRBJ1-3,TGTGCCAGCAGTGTCCCGGGGTCTGGAAACACCATATATTTT,CASSVPGSGNTIYF
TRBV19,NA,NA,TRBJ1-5,TGTGCCAGTAACTCCCGTAGACAGGTTAGCAATCAGCCCCAGCATTTT,CASNSRRQVSNQPQHF
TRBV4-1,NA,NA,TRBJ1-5,TGCGCCAGCAGCCAAGAAAGGCAGGGGTCCAATCAGCCCCAGCATTTT,CASSQERQGSNQPQHF
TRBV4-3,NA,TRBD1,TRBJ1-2,TGCGCCAGCAGCCAAGACTTCGACAGGGATGACTATGGCTACACCTTC,CASSQDFDRDDYGYTF
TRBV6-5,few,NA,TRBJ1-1,TGTGCCAGCAGTTTTTATTCAGGGCAGCCCCCTTTCTTT,CASSFYSGQPPFF
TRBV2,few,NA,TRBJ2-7,TGTGCCAGCCAAAGGGACTCGCCCATAACCCGGGTCTACGAGCAGTACTTC,CASQRDSPITRVYEQYF